This TCR beta chain was found in a study of blood T cell repertoires in COVID-19. Looking at the study overall: Material from acute and convalescent COVID-19 was sourced from the United States, Italy and Spain. T cells, B-cell-depleted T cells, or PBMCs provided the cDNA or gDNA that served as material.

Germline lookup yields CDR1 LNHNV and CDR2 YYDKDF (reference sequence). V was pared by 0 bases and J by 7 bases, with 9 bases of the junction left unmatched. The CDR3 is 16 amino acids. In the original processing: Amplification of reference gene primers was used by the study to estimate nucleated cell counts. TCRdb's copy holds only in-frame clones and misses some; the assay was immunoSEQ multiplex PCR. The D gene and trimming were derived from the DNA, and the V and J assignments and clone size from that table. Counted here are around 200,000 clones, 75% to 90% occurring once; the ten biggest clones make up 1% to 1.4%.

The chain employs TRBV15 and TRBJ1-1, with 9 bases fitting TRBD1. This TCR was recovered from a young man with acute or convalescent COVID-19. Sequences were obtained from peripheral blood. The CDR3 sequence is CATSRDFLTGGIEAFF. The CDR3 DNA reads as TGTGCCACCAGCAGAGATTTTCTTACAGGGGGCATTGAAGCTTTCTTT.